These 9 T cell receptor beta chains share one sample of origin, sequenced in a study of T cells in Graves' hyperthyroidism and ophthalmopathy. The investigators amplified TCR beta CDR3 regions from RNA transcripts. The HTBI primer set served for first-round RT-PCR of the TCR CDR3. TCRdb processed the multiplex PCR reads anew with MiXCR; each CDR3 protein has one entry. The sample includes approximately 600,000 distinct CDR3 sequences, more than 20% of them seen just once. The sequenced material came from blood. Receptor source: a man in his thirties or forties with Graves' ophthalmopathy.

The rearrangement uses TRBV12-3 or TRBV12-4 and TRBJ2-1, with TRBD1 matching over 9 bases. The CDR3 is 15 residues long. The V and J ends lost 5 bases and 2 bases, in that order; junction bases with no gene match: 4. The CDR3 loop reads CASSERTGAYNEQFF. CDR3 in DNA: TGTGCCAGCAGTGAGAGGACAGGGGCCTACAATGAGCAGTTCTTC.

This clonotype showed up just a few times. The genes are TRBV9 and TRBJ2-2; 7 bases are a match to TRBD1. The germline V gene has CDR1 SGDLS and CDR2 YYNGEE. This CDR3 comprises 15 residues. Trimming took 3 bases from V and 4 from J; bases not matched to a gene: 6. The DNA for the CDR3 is TGTGCCAGCAGCGGAAACAGGGGACCCACCGGGGAGCTGTTTTTT. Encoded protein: CASSGNRGPTGELFF.

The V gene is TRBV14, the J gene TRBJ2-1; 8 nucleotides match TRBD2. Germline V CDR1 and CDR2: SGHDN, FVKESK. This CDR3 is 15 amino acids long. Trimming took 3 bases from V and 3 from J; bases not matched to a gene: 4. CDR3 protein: CASSHTSGFYNEQFF. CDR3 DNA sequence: TGTGCCAGCAGCCATACTAGCGGATTCTACAATGAGCAGTTCTTC.

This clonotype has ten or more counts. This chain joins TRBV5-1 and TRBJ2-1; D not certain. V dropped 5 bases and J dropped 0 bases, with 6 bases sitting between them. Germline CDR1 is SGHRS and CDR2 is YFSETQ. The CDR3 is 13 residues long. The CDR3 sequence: CASRMSSYNEQFF. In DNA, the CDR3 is TGCGCCAGCAGGATGAGCTCCTACAATGAGCAGTTCTTC.

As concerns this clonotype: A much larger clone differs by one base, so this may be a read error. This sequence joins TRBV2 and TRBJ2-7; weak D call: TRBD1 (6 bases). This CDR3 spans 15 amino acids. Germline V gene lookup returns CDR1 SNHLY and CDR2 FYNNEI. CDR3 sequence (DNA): TGTGCCAGCAGTGAAGTAGGGGGTGCCTCCTACGAGCAGCACTTC. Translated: CASSEVGGASYEQHF.

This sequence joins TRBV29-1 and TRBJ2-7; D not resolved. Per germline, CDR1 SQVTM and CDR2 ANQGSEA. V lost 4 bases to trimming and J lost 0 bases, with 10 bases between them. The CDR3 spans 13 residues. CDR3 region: CSVGVPLSYEQYF. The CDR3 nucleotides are TGCAGCGTTGGGGTCCCCCTCTCCTACGAGCAGTACTTC.

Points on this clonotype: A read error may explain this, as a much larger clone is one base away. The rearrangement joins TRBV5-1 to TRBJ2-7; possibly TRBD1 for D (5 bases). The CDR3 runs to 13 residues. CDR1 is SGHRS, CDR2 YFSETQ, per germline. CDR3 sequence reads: CASSYDRHYERYF. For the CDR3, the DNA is TGCGCCAGCAGTTACGACAGACACTACGAGCGGTACTTC.

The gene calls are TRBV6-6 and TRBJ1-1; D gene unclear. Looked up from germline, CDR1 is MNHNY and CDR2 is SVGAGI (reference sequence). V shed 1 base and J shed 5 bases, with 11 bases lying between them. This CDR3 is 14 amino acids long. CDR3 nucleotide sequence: TGTGCCAGCAGTTACTTGAGGTCGGAGACTGAAGCTTTCTTT. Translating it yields CASSYLRSETEAFF.

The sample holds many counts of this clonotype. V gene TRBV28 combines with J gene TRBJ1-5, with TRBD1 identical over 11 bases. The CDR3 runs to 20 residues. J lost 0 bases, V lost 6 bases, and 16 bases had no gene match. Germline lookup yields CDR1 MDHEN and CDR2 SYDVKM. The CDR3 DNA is TGTGCCAGCAGGCGAGACCGGGACAGGGGGTGGGAAGATAGCAATCAGCCCCAGCATTTT. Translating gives CASRRDRDRGWEDSNQPQHF. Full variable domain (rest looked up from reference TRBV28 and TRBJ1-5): DVKVTQSSRYLVKRTGEKVFLECVQDMDHENMFWYRQDPGLGLRLIYFSYDVKMKEKGDIPEGYSVSREKKERFSLILESASTNQTSMYLCASRRDRDRGWEDSNQPQHFGDGTRLSIL.